Each of the 22 T cell receptor beta chains below was sequenced from the same sample in a study of T cell changes during pregnancy in multiple sclerosis. Repertoires were generated with immunoSEQ multiplex PCR, while TCRdb's copy carries only in-frame clones and drops some. The table has about 68,000 clones, 90% seen once; the top ten hold around 1.4%. The sequencing here drew on peripheral blood, taken in the third trimester of pregnancy. These receptor sequences come from a female donor with multiple sclerosis, enrolled in a pregnancy study.

The V gene is TRBV19, the J gene TRBJ2-7; 10 nucleotides agree with TRBD1. CDR1 LNHDA and CDR2 SQIVND come from the germline V gene (reference sequence). This CDR3 has 15 amino acids. With V trimmed by 4 bases and J by 4 bases, 7 bases remained unmatched. The CDR3 bases are TGTGCCAGTAGTACTCCGGGACAGGGGAATTACGAGCAGTACTTC. Residues: CASSTPGQGNYEQYF.

The chain joins TRBV6-5 to TRBJ1-3; D not resolved. Germline-derived CDR1 and CDR2 are MNHEY and SVGAGI. The CDR3 contains 14 residues. V dropped 2 bases and J dropped 0 bases, with 5 bases sitting between them. CDR3 DNA sequence: TGTGCCAGCAGTTACGAGAGCTCTGGAAACACCATATATTTT. Protein sequence: CASSYESSGNTIYF.

The CDR3 sequence is CASTPAQGGALETQYF. CDR3 DNA: TGTGCCAGCACTCCAGCGCAGGGTGGGGCGCTGGAGACCCAGTACTTC. This sequence joins TRBV7-9 and TRBJ2-5; tentative D call: TRBD1 (5 bases). Trimming took off 7 bases at V and 5 bases at J, with 23 bases between the two ends. This CDR3 is 16 amino acids long. Germline V gives CDR1 SEHNR, CDR2 FQNEAQ (reference sequence).

The rearrangement uses TRBV2 and TRBJ1-1; perhaps TRBD1 as D (5 bases). There are 14 residues in the CDR3. V was clipped by 3 bases and J by 1 base, with 9 bases between them. Per germline, CDR1 SNHLY and CDR2 FYNNEI. The CDR3 nucleotides read TGTGCCAGCAGTGACATAGGGGAGAACACTGAAGCTTTCTTT. It is translated as CASSDIGENTEAFF.

This chain connects TRBV12-5 to TRBJ2-4, with 8 bases fitting TRBD1. The ends lost 1 base at V and 11 bases at J; junction bases unmatched: 4. CDR1 is LGHNT, CDR2 FRNRAP, per germline. This CDR3 has 13 amino acids. In DNA form, the CDR3 reads TGTGCTAGTGGTTTGGGGACAGGGTTTTTTCAGTACTTC. This sequence encodes CASGLGTGFFQYF. The full variable domain, in which reference TRBV12-5 and TRBJ2-4 provide the parts outside the CDR3, is DARVTQTPRHKVTEMGQEVTMRCQPILGHNTVFWYRQTMMQGLELLAYFRNRAPLDDSGMPKDRFSAEMPDATLATLKIQPSEPRDSAVYFCASGLGTGFFQYFGAGTRLSVL.

The V and J genes are TRBV27 and TRBJ1-2, with D hard to call. CDR3 length: 15 amino acids. Germline values: CDR1 MNHEY, CDR2 SMNVEV (reference sequence). V dropped 6 bases and J dropped 3 bases, with 17 bases sitting between them. CDR3 amino acids: CASRRAGGDDYGYTF. CDR3 DNA sequence: TGTGCCAGCAGGCGGGCAGGTGGCGACGACTATGGCTACACCTTC.

This clone appeared once. The rearrangement links TRBV9 to TRBJ2-2; 8 bases line up with TRBD1. The CDR3 extends over 17 amino acids. Germline assignment: CDR1 SGDLS and CDR2 YYNGEE. Trimming removed 4 bases from V and 2 bases from J; junction bases left unmatched: 10. Written as DNA, the CDR3 is TGTGCCAGCAGCACGCCCCATGGGACAGGAAACACCGGGGAGCTGTTTTTT. It yields the protein CASSTPHGTGNTGELFF.

The rearrangement uses TRBV6-5 and TRBJ2-3, with 12 positions matching TRBD2. CDR3 length: 15 amino acids. J lost 6 bases, V lost 6 bases, and 7 bases had no gene match. Germline V lookup: CDR1 MNHEY, CDR2 SVGAGI. In DNA form, the CDR3 reads TGTGCCAGCAGACCTAGCGGGAGGGTTCGGGATACGCAGTATTTT. Residues: CASRPSGRVRDTQYF.

The V and J genes are TRBV5-1 and TRBJ2-7, with 7 nucleotides matching TRBD1. Germline-derived CDR1 and CDR2 are SGHRS and YFSETQ. CDR3 size: 15 residues. The V gene end was trimmed by 4 bases and the J gene end by 6 bases; junction bases not matched to a gene: 13. CDR3 residues: CASSQTGQTTSEQYF. CDR3 nucleotides: TGCGCCAGCAGCCAAACGGGACAGACCACGTCCGAGCAGTACTTC.

The chain joins TRBV7-3 to TRBJ2-1; TRBD2 matches at 9 bases. V shed 2 bases and J 5 bases; nucleotides not matched to a gene: 16. CDR1 and CDR2 from the germline V gene are SGHTA and FQGTGA. This CDR3 has 19 residues. The CDR3 reads CASSLQVGFLASGNNEQFF. The CDR3, as DNA: TGTGCCAGCAGCTTACAGGTCGGTTTTCTGGCTAGCGGGAACAATGAGCAGTTCTTC.

This chain connects TRBV4-2 to TRBJ1-6; 7 bases are shared with TRBD1. V lost 2 bases and J lost 8; bases outside the gene matches: 6. The CDR3 is made up of 15 amino acids. The germline V gene has CDR1 LGHNA and CDR2 YNFKEQ. CDR3 bases: TGTGCCAGCAGCCAAACCGGGACAGAGGATTCACCCCTCCACTTT. Its translation: CASSQTGTEDSPLHF.

The rearrangement links TRBV7-2 to TRBJ1-5; the match to TRBD1 covers 9 bases. The CDR3 has 15 residues. The V and J ends lost 5 bases and 7 bases, in that order; junction bases with no gene match: 9. CDR1 and CDR2 (germline): SGHTA, FQGNSA. The CDR3 DNA sequence: TGTGCCAGCAGCATCCGGACAGGGGCTCGACAGCCCCAGCATTTT. Residues: CASSIRTGARQPQHF.

This chain joins TRBV7-9 and TRBJ1-4; D ambiguous. V lost 2 bases and J 7 bases, leaving 14 bases between the germline ends. Germline CDR1 is SEHNR and CDR2 is FQNEAQ (reference sequence). The CDR3 is made up of 15 amino acids. The CDR3 sequence is CASSLTSRRAEKLFF. As DNA, the CDR3 is TGTGCCAGCAGCTTAACGAGTAGGAGAGCTGAAAAACTGTTTTTT.

The chain carries TRBV5-1 and TRBJ1-1; D gene ambiguous. V was trimmed by 4 bases and J by 1 base, leaving 11 bases between them. Looked up from germline, CDR1 is SGHRS and CDR2 is YFSETQ. The CDR3 is 14 residues long. The CDR3 sequence: CASSPRLGNTEAFF. In DNA form, the CDR3 reads TGCGCCAGCAGCCCCAGGTTAGGGAACACTGAAGCTTTCTTT.

This chain links TRBV9 with TRBJ1-5; D possibly corresponds to TRBD1 (5 bases). V was clipped by 2 bases and J by 5 bases, with 11 bases between them. The CDR3 covers 14 residues. Germline CDR1 SGDLS, CDR2 YYNGEE. CDR3 region: CASSVYGGDQPQHF. CDR3 sequence (DNA): TGTGCCAGCAGCGTTTACGGGGGAGATCAGCCCCAGCATTTT.

The V and J genes are TRBV5-1 and TRBJ2-5; D is perhaps TRBD1 (5 bases). The CDR3 extends over 20 amino acids. The V end was cut by 0 bases, the J end by 5 bases, with 29 bases between. CDR1 is SGHRS, CDR2 YFSETQ, per germline. The CDR3 spells CASSLEPGQGGSSRAETQYF. CDR3 nucleotides: TGCGCCAGCAGCTTGGAACCTGGTCAGGGTGGTTCCTCCAGGGCGGAGACCCAGTACTTC. Using reference TRBV5-1 and TRBJ2-5 for the parts outside the CDR3, the full variable domain is KAGVTQTPRYLIKTRGQQVTLSCSPISGHRSVSWYQQTPGQGLQFLFEYFSETQRNKGNFPGRFSGRQFSNSRSEMNVSTLELGDSALYLCASSLEPGQGGSSRAETQYFGPGTRLLVL.

A single count supports this clone. The V gene is TRBV18, the J gene TRBJ2-7; no clear D gene. Trimming removed 1 base at V and 2 bases at J, with 9 bases between. The CDR3 length is 14 residues. Germline CDR1 KGHSH, CDR2 LQKENI. The CDR3 is CASSPQTTAYEQYF. The DNA for the CDR3 is TGTGCCAGCTCACCACAGACAACGGCCTACGAGCAGTACTTC.

This chain links TRBV6-1 with TRBJ2-1; tentatively, D is TRBD2 (7 bases). Germline values: CDR1 MNHNS, CDR2 SASEGT. The CDR3 runs 14 residues. The V gene lost 6 bases and the J gene lost 9 bases, with 18 bases spanning the gap. The CDR3 here is CASRPRGAISEQFF. As DNA, the CDR3 is TGTGCCAGCAGACCCCGGGGGGCGATTTCTGAGCAGTTCTTC.

For the CDR3, the DNA is TGTGCCAGCAGCTTCGGGGACAGGACCGATTATGGCTACACCTTC. As protein: CASSFGDRTDYGYTF. V usage is TRBV7-9 and J usage is TRBJ1-2; TRBD1 aligns across 8 bases. Germline V gene lookup returns CDR1 SEHNR and CDR2 FQNEAQ (reference sequence). J was trimmed by 5 bases and V by 3 bases; bases with no gene match: 8. The CDR3 extends over 15 amino acids.

The chain carries TRBV19 and TRBJ1-5; TRBD1 might be the D (5 bases). The CDR3 runs to 15 residues. V was pared by 3 bases and J by 0 bases, with 9 bases between. Germline assignment: CDR1 LNHDA and CDR2 SQIVND (reference sequence). The CDR3 loop reads CASSIRVYSNQPQHF. The CDR3 DNA is TGTGCCAGTAGTATCAGGGTATATAGCAATCAGCCCCAGCATTTT.

This sequence joins TRBV9 and TRBJ1-4; D unclear. This CDR3 spans 13 amino acids. The germline V gene encodes CDR1 SGDLS and CDR2 YYNGEE. V lost 4 bases and J lost 8, with 12 bases in between. The CDR3 DNA is TGTGCCAGCAGCCCCGGGGAGTCAGAAAAACTGTTTTTT. Translating it yields CASSPGESEKLFF.

The gene calls are TRBV6-5 and TRBJ2-5; TRBD1 matches 9 bases. The V gene end was trimmed by 5 bases and the J gene end by 4 bases; junction bases not matched to a gene: 2. Germline V gene data show CDR1 as MNHEY and CDR2 as SVGAGI. This CDR3 region has 13 residues. The CDR3 loop is CASSPTGGETQYF. DNA for the CDR3: TGTGCCAGCAGTCCGACAGGGGGAGAGACCCAGTACTTC.